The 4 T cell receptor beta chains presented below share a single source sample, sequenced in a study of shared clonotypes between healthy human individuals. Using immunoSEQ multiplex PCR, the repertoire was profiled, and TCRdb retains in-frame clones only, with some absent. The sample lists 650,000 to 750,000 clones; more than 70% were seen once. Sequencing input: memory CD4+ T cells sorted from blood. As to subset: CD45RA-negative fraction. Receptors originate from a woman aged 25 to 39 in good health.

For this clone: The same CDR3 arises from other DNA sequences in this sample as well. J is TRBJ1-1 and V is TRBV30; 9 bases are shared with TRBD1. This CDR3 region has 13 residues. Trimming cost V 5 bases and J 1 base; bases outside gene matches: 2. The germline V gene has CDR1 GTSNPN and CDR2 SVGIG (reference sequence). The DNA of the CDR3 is TGTGCCTGGTCGGGACAGGGGAACACTGAAGCTTTCTTT. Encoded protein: CAWSGQGNTEAFF.

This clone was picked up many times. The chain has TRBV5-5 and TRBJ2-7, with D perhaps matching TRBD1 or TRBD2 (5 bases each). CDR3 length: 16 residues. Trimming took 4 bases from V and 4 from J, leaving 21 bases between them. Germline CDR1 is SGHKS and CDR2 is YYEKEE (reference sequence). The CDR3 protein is CASSNSRTGPTYEQYF. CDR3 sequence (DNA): TGTGCCAGCAGCAACAGTAGAACGGGGCCCACTTACGAGCAGTACTTC.

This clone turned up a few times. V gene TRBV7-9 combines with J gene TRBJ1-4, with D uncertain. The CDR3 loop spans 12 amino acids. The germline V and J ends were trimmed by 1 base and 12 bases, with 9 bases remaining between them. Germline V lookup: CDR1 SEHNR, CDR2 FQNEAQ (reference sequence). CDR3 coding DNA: TGTGCCAGCAGCTTAGAACTGGGAGAACTGTTTTTT. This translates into CASSLELGELFF.

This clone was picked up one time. Written as DNA, the CDR3 is TGTGCCAGTGGTAGGACAGGGAGCTCCTACGAGCAGTACTTC. Amino acid sequence: CASGRTGSSYEQYF. The gene calls are TRBV19 and TRBJ2-7; 8 bases fit TRBD1. The CDR3 is made up of 14 amino acids. Trimming removed 8 bases from V and 0 bases from J; junction bases left unmatched: 6. Germline assignment: CDR1 LNHDA and CDR2 SQIVND (reference sequence).